These 19 T cell receptor beta chains originate from one sample sequenced in a study of radiation and T cells in renal cell carcinoma. Described time point: blood 4 weeks post-SBRT, at nephrectomy. Treatment described: 15 Gy SBRT to primary tumor, nephrectomy 4 weeks later. Clones were read by immunoSEQ multiplex PCR, and TCRdb kept only the in-frame ones, dropping some. In the table there are about 86,000 clones, around four fifths of which are singletons. The specimen was blood, collected from a patient whose treatment included radiotherapy and nephrectomy. These receptors were collected from a man in his forties or fifties with renal cell carcinoma.

The chain has TRBV6-4 and TRBJ2-1; D might be TRBD2 (5 bases). Trimming removed 3 bases from V and 0 bases from J, with 15 bases in between. CDR3 length: 17 amino acids. Looked up from germline, CDR1 is MRHNA and CDR2 is SNTAGT. In nucleotides, the CDR3 is TGTGCCAGCAGTGAACCAGACGGAGGAGGCTCCTACAATGAGCAGTTCTTC. Translated: CASSEPDGGGSYNEQFF.

The rearrangement links TRBV5-1 to TRBJ2-7; TRBD2 matches 9 bases. CDR1 is SGHRS, CDR2 YFSETQ, per germline. This CDR3 comprises 15 residues. The trim removed 7 bases at V and 3 bases at J, leaving 11 bases unmatched. The CDR3, as DNA: TGCGCCAGCGGGGATAGCGGGAGCTCGGGCTACGAGCAGTACTTC. It translates to CASGDSGSSGYEQYF.

The chain recombines TRBV19 with TRBJ2-7, with a possible D match to TRBD1 (6 bases). This CDR3 has 13 residues. The V gene's germline CDR1 is LNHDA and CDR2 SQIVND (reference sequence). Trimming took 6 bases from V and 5 from J, leaving 14 bases between them. CDR3 in amino acids: CASRLQGKDEQYF. CDR3 coding DNA: TGTGCCAGTAGACTACAGGGAAAGGACGAGCAGTACTTC.

The gene calls are TRBV6-6 and TRBJ1-5; tentative D call: TRBD1 (6 bases). Looked up from germline, CDR1 is MNHNY and CDR2 is SVGAGI (reference sequence). V dropped 2 bases and J dropped 3 bases, with 11 bases sitting between them. This CDR3 has 15 amino acids. This CDR3 is CASSYRQVTNQPQHF. The CDR3 nucleotides read TGTGCCAGCAGTTACCGACAGGTCACCAATCAGCCCCAGCATTTT.

The chain joins TRBV7-9 to TRBJ2-7; 9 bases agree with TRBD1. CDR3 length: 15 residues. CDR1 and CDR2 (germline): SEHNR, FQNEAQ (reference sequence). The trim removed 5 bases at V and 0 bases at J, leaving 5 bases unmatched. The CDR3 DNA reads TGTGCCAGCAGCCCAGGGACAGGGAGCTCCTACGAGCAGTACTTC. Protein: CASSPGTGSSYEQYF.

This chain joins TRBV7-2 and TRBJ1-1; D uncertain. The CDR3 length is 14 residues. V was clipped by 1 base and J by 1 base, with 7 bases between them. Germline V CDR1 and CDR2: SGHTA, FQGNSA. CDR3 nucleotide sequence: TGTGCCAGCAGCTTAGTTCTGCGGAACACTGAAGCTTTCTTT. Translating gives CASSLVLRNTEAFF.

A few counts support this clone. The gene calls are TRBV5-1 and TRBJ2-1; D remains unclear. CDR3 length equals 15 residues. Germline V CDR1 and CDR2: SGHRS, YFSETQ. V was shortened by 1 base and J by 1 base, with 9 bases between the two germline ends. CDR3 sequence (DNA): TGCGCCAGCAGCTTGCAGCAACTATCCTACAATGAGCAGTTCTTC. This encodes CASSLQQLSYNEQFF.

The rearrangement uses TRBV2 and TRBJ2-2; D is perhaps TRBD1 or TRBD2 (5 bases each). This CDR3 has 13 residues. Germline-derived CDR1 and CDR2 are SNHLY and FYNNEI. V lost 6 bases and J lost 5, with 10 bases in between. The CDR3 DNA is TGTGCCAGCAGGGGACGGAGAACCGGGGAGCTGTTTTTT. As protein: CASRGRRTGELFF.

The CDR3 DNA reads TGTGCCAGTCGGGAGACAGGGGTTGAAAAACTGTTTTTT. Its translation is CASRETGVEKLFF. The V call is TRBV19, the J call TRBJ1-4, with 8 bases that match TRBD1. The trim removed 8 bases at V and 7 bases at J, leaving 6 bases unmatched. The CDR3 has 13 amino acids. Germline V gene data show CDR1 as LNHDA and CDR2 as SQIVND (reference sequence).

This clone has more than one count but fewer than ten. This chain uses TRBV29-1 with TRBJ1-1, with D possibly being TRBD1 (6 bases). Germline CDR1 reads SQVTM; CDR2 reads ANQGSEA. The CDR3 is 12 residues long. The ends were cut back, 8 bases at V and 1 base at J, with 11 bases in the middle. The chain's CDR3 is CSSQQGNTEAFF. The DNA for the CDR3 is TGCAGCTCTCAACAGGGGAACACTGAAGCTTTCTTT.

Here the CDR3 reads CASRRGQGPVEQYF. CDR3 sequence (DNA): TGTGCCAGCAGGAGGGGACAGGGGCCTGTCGAGCAGTACTTC. The chain employs TRBV6-1 and TRBJ2-7; 10 bases match TRBD1. The germline gives CDR1 MNHNS, CDR2 SASEGT. CDR3 size: 14 residues. The trim removed 6 bases at V and 6 bases at J, leaving 8 bases unmatched.

The chain is built from TRBV5-1 and TRBJ2-2; no firm D call. From germline, CDR1 is SGHRS and CDR2 YFSETQ. CDR3 length: 14 residues. Trimming left V 1 base short and J 5 bases short, with 9 bases between. Here the CDR3 DNA reads TGCGCCAGCAGCTTGTCATCTATAACCGGGGAGCTGTTTTTT. It yields the protein CASSLSSITGELFF.

The V call is TRBV27, the J call TRBJ2-3; no firm D call. The V and J ends lost 7 bases and 1 base respectively, with 12 bases between them. This CDR3 is built from 14 residues. Germline assignment: CDR1 MNHEY and CDR2 SMNVEV (reference sequence). The CDR3 DNA reads as TGTGCCAGCAATGCCCAGTCCGGCACAGATACGCAGTATTTT. The encoded protein is CASNAQSGTDTQYF.

V usage is TRBV5-7 and J usage is TRBJ1-1, with D possibly TRBD1 on 5 matching bases. TRBV5-7 is an open reading frame whose function is uncertain. This CDR3 comprises 15 residues. Trimming took off 0 bases at V and 4 bases at J, with 13 bases between the two ends. The CDR3 is CASSLATQEATEAFF. The CDR3 DNA is TGTGCCAGCAGCTTGGCCACACAGGAAGCCACTGAAGCTTTCTTT.

The CDR3 sequence: CASSSGLVAEAFF. DNA of the CDR3: TGCGCCAGCAGCTCTGGGCTTGTCGCTGAAGCTTTCTTT. The V call is TRBV5-1, the J call TRBJ1-1; D gene ambiguous. This CDR3 has 13 residues. Trimming removed 3 bases at V and 6 bases at J, with 12 bases between. Germline V gene lookup returns CDR1 SGHRS and CDR2 YFSETQ.

V usage is TRBV30 and J usage is TRBJ1-6; tentatively, D is TRBD1 (5 bases). The V gene lost 2 bases and the J gene lost 10 bases, with 12 bases spanning the gap. This CDR3 is built from 13 residues. Germline CDR1 is GTSNPN and CDR2 is SVGIG (reference sequence). The CDR3 bases are TGTGCCTGGAGTTCAGGGCGGAAGTCACCCCTCCACTTT. Encoded protein: CAWSSGRKSPLHF.

The chain is built from TRBV9 and TRBJ2-6, with D perhaps TRBD1 (5 bases). The CDR3 sequence is 15 residues long. Germline loops: CDR1 SGDLS, CDR2 YYNGEE. The V end lost 3 bases, the J end lost 3 bases, and 10 bases lay between the germline ends. For the CDR3, the DNA is TGTGCCAGCAGCGCAAAAGGGGTTGGGGCCAACGTCCTGACTTTC. It encodes CASSAKGVGANVLTF. Supplemented by reference TRBV9 and TRBJ2-6, the full variable domain reads DSGVTQTPKHLITATGQRVTLRCSPRSGDLSVYWYQQSLDQGLQFLIQYYNGEERAKGNILERFSAQQFPDLHSELNLSSLELGDSALYFCASSAKGVGANVLTFGAGSRLTVL.

The V call is TRBV6-6, the J call TRBJ2-7, with a weak D call TRBD2 (6 bases). The length of the CDR3 is 14 residues. The V gene lost 9 bases and the J gene lost 1 base, with 16 bases spanning the gap. Germline V gene data show CDR1 as MNHNY and CDR2 as SVGAGI (reference sequence). CDR3 sequence (DNA): TGTGCCAGAACCGGTGAGGGACTTTCCTACGAGCAGTACTTC. Translated: CARTGEGLSYEQYF.

The V call is TRBV7-9, the J call TRBJ2-5; D is ambiguous. The DNA end favors TRBJ2-7, so the J call may be wrong. Germline CDR1 reads SEHNR; CDR2 reads FQNEAQ (reference sequence). The CDR3 contains 11 residues. DNA for the CDR3: TGTGCCAGCAGCTTAAACTACGAGCAGTACTTC. It translates to CASSLNYEQYF.